This note documents a single T cell receptor beta chain sequence. Its specificity is not known. This sample was included in a study of blood T cells in healthy people across ages. Points from the study as a whole: Investigators viewed diversity estimates from one million T cells as underestimates, the study reported.

CDR3 length: 14 residues. The germline gives CDR1 LGHDT, CDR2 YNNKEL (reference sequence). V was pared by 1 base and J by 5 bases, with 2 bases of the junction left unmatched. Together with a sample-barcoded 5' primer, a J-beta primer mix was included in a second PCR lasting roughly 6 to 12 cycles. TCRdb used MiXCR to reprocess the 5' RACE reads, holding one entry per CDR3 protein. In the table there are around 820,000 distinct CDR3 sequences, more than 20% of which are singletons. These data were likewise used in another study, on T cells of mothers and their children. That study reports: Unrelated pairs and related pairs have their TCR recombination output shaped similarly by thymic selection.

The clonotype was recovered from a boy aged 5-17 years in good health. Sample: blood. The chain uses TRBV3-1 and TRBJ2-5; 9 bases line up with TRBD2. DNA for the CDR3: TGTGCCAGCAGCCAAGTGGGACTAGCTGAGACCCAGTACTTC. It encodes CASSQVGLAETQYF.